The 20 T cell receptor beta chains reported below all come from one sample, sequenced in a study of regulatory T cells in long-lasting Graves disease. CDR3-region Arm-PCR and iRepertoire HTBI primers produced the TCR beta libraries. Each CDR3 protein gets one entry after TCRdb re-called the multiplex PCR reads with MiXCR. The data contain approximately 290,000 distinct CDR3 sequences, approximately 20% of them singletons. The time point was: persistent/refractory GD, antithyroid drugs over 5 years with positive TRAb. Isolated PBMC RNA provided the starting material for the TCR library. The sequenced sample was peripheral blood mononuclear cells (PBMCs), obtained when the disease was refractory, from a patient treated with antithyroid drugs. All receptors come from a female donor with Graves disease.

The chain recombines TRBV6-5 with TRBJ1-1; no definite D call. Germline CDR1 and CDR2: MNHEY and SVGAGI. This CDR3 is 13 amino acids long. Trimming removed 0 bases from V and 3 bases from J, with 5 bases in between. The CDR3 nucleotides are TGTGCCAGCAGTTACTCCTCAGACACTGAAGCTTTCTTT. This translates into CASSYSSDTEAFF.

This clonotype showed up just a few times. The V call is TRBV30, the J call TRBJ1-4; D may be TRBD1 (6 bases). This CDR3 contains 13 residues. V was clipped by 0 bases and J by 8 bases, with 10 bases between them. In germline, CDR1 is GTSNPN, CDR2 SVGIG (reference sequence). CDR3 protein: CAWSVDSREKLFF. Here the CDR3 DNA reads TGTGCCTGGAGTGTGGACAGTCGGGAAAAACTGTTTTTT.

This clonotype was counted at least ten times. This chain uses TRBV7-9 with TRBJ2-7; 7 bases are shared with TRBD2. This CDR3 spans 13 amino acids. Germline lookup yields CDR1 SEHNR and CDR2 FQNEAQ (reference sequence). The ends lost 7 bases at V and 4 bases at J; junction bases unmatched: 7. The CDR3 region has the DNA TGTGCCAGCATTACGGGGGGTGGATACGAGCAGTACTTC. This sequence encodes CASITGGGYEQYF.

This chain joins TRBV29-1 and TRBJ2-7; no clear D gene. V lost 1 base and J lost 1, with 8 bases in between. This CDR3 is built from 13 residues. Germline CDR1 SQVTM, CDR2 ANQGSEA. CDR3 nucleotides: TGCAGCGTTGAAGTAAGTCCGTCCTACGAGCAGTACTTC. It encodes CSVEVSPSYEQYF.

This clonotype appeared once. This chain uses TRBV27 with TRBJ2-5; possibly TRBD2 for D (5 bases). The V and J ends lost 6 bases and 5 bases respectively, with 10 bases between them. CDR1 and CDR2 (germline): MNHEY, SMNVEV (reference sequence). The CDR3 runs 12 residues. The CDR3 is CASSGVGETQYF. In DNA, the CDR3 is TGTGCCAGCAGCGGGGTTGGGGAGACCCAGTACTTC.

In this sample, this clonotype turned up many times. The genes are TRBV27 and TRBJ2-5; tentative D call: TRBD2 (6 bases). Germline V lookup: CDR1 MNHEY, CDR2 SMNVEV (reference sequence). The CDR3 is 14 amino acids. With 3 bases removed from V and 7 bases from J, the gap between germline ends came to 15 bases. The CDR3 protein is CASSFAEGVGTQYF. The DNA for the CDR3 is TGTGCCAGCAGTTTTGCGGAGGGTGTCGGGACCCAGTACTTC.

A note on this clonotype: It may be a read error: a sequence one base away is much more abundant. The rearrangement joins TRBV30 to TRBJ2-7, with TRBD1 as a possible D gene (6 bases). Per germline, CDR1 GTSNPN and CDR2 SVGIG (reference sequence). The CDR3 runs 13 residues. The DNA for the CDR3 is TGTGCCTGGAGCCACAGGGTCCCCTACGGGCAGTACTTC. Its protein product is CAWSHRVPYGQYF.

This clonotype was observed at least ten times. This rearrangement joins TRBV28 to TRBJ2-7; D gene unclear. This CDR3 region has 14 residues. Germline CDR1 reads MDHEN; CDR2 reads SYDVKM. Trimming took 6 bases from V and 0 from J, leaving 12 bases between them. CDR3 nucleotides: TGTGCCAGCAGCTCACTCTGGAGCTCCTACGAGCAGTACTTC. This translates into CASSSLWSSYEQYF.

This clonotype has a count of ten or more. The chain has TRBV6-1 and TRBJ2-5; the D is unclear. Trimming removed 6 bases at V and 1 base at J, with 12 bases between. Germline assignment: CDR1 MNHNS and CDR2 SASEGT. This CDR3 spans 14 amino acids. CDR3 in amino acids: CASSGPYFQETQYF. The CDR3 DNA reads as TGTGCCAGCAGCGGCCCCTACTTCCAAGAGACCCAGTACTTC.

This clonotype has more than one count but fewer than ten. The CDR3 sequence: CASSPQGRGYNEQFF. The CDR3 region has the DNA TGTGCCAGCAGTCCCCAAGGAAGGGGGTACAATGAGCAGTTCTTC. J is TRBJ2-1 and V is TRBV28, with D possibly TRBD1 on 6 matching bases. The V gene lost 5 bases and the J gene lost 4 bases, with 15 bases spanning the gap. Germline-derived CDR1 and CDR2 are MDHEN and SYDVKM. The CDR3 has 15 amino acids.

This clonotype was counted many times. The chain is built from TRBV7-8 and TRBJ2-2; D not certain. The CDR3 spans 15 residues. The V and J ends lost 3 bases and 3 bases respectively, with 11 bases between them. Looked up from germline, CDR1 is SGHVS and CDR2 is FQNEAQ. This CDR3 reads CASSFFAVDTGELFF. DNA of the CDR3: TGTGCCAGCAGCTTCTTCGCAGTCGACACCGGGGAGCTGTTTTTT.

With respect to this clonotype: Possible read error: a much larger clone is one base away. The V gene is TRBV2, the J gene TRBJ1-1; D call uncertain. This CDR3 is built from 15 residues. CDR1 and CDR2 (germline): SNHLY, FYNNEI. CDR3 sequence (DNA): TGTGCCAACAGTGAAGGGCCCGCTGGGCAAGGGGAAGCTTTCTTT. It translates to CANSEGPAGQGEAFF.

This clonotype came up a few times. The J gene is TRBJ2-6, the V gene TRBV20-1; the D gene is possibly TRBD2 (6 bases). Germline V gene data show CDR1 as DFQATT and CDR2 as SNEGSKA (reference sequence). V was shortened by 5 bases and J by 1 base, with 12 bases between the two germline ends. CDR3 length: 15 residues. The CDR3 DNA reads TGCAGTGCTCGAGGAGGGAGGTCTGGGGCCAACGTCCTGACTTTC. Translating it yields CSARGGRSGANVLTF.

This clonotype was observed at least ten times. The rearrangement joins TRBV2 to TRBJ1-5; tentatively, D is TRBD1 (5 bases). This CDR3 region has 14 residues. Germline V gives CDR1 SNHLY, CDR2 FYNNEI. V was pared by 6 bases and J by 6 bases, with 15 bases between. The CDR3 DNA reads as TGTGCCAGCAGCGGGGCAGCCTTCGCTCAGCCCCAGCATTTT. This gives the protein CASSGAAFAQPQHF.

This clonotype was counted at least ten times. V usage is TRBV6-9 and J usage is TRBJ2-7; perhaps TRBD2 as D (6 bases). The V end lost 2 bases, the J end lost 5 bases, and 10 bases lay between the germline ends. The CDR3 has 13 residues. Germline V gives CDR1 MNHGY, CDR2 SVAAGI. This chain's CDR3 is CASSYLARDEQYF. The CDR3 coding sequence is TGTGCCAGCAGTTATCTAGCGCGCGACGAGCAGTACTTC.

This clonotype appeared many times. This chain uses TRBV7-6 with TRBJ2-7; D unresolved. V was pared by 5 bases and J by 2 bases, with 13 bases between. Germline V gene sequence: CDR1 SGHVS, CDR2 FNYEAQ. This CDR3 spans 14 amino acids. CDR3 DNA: TGTGCCAGCAGCGACGACGCTTCCCCCTACGAGCAGTACTTC. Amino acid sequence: CASSDDASPYEQYF. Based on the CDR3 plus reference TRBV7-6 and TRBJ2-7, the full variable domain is GAGVSQSPRYKVTKRGQDVALRCDPISGHVSLYWYRQALGQGPEFLTYFNYEAQQDKSGLPNDRFSAERPEGSISTLTIQRTEQRDSAMYRCASSDDASPYEQYFGPGTRLTVT.

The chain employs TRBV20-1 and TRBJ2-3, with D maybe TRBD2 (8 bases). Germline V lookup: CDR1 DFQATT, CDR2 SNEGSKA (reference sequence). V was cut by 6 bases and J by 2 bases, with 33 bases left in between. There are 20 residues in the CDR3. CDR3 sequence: CSARAAGQARTSTFTDTQYF. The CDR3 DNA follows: TGCAGTGCCCGGGCGGCAGGACAGGCTAGGACTAGCACGTTCACAGATACGCAGTATTTT.

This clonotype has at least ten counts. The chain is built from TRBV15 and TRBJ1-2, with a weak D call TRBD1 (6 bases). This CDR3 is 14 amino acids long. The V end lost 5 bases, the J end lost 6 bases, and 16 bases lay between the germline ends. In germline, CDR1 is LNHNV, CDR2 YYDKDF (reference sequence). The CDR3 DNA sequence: TGTGCCACCAGCCCCCGGACAGTGCGGGATGGCTACACCTTC. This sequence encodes CATSPRTVRDGYTF.

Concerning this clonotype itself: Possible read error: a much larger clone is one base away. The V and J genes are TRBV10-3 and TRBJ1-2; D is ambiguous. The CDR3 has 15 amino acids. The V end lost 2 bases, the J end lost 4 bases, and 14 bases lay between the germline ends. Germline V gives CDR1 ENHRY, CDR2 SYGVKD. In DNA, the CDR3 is TGTGCCATCAGTGAGAGTACAGACTTTAGCTATGGCTACACCTTC. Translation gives CAISESTDFSYGYTF.

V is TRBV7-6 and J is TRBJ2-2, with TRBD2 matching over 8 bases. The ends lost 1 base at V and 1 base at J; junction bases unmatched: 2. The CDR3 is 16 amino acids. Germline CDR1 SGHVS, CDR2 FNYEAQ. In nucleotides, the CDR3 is TGTGCCAGCAGCTTAGTTGCGGGAGGGAACACCGGGGAGCTGTTTTTT. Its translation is CASSLVAGGNTGELFF.